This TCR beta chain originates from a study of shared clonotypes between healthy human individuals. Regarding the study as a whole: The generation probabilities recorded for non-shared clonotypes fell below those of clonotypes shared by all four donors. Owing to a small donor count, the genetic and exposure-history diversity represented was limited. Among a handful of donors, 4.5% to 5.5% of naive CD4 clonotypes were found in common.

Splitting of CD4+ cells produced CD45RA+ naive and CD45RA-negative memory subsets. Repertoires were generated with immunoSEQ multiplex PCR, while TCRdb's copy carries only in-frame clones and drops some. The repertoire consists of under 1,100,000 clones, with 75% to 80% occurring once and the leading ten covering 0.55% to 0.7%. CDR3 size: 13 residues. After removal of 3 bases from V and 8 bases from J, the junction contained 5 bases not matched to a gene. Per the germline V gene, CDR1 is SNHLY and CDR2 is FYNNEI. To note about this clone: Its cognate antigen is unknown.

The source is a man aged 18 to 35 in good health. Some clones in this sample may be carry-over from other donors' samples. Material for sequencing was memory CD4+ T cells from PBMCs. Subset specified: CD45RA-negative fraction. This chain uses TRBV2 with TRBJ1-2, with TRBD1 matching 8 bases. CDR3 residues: CASSETGVSGYTF. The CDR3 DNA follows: TGTGCCAGCAGTGAGACAGGGGTGAGCGGCTACACCTTC.